These 20 T cell receptor beta chains were all obtained from the same sample, sequenced in a study of blood T cell repertoires in COVID-19. The assay was immunoSEQ multiplex PCR, and TCRdb's table has in-frame clones only and misses some. Seen here are around 18,000 clones, 80% observed once, and the top ten hold more than 9.5%. Sequenced material: peripheral blood. The receptors come from an elderly man with acute or convalescent COVID-19.

The chain is built from TRBV4-1 and TRBJ1-2, with TRBD1 as a possible D gene (5 bases). Trimming shortened V by 4 bases and J by 4 bases, and 19 bases separated the two germline ends. The length of the CDR3 is 16 residues. Per germline, CDR1 MGHRA and CDR2 YSYEKL. The CDR3 DNA sequence: TGCGCCAGCAGCCCAAGCCGGGACTCATATTCCTATGGCTACACCTTC. It is translated as CASSPSRDSYSYGYTF.

This clone appeared a few times. The J gene is TRBJ2-3, the V gene TRBV6-2 or TRBV6-3, with unresolved D. The CDR3 consists of 13 residues. Per germline, CDR1 MNHEY and CDR2 SVGEGT. V was cut by 4 bases and J by 3 bases, with 8 bases left in between. The CDR3, as DNA: TGTGCCAGCAGTTCCCCGTATACAGATACGCAGTATTTT. This translates into CASSSPYTDTQYF.

The rearrangement joins TRBV9 to TRBJ2-1; D possibly corresponds to TRBD2 (5 bases). The germline CDR1 and CDR2 sequences are SGDLS and YYNGEE. This CDR3 is 13 amino acids long. Deletions cut 3 bases from V and 8 bases from J, with 12 bases between. CDR3 sequence reads: CASSATSLHEQFF. The CDR3 DNA is TGTGCCAGCAGCGCCACTAGTCTACATGAGCAGTTCTTC.

J is TRBJ2-7 and V is TRBV10-2, with TRBD2 identical over 11 bases. The CDR3 totals 16 residues. Trimming cost V 3 bases and J 2 bases; bases outside gene matches: 6. CDR1 and CDR2 (germline): WSHSY, SAAADI. The CDR3 DNA reads as TGCGCCAGCAGTGATACCCTAGCGGGGGGCACCTACGAGCAGTACTTC. Its translation is CASSDTLAGGTYEQYF.

V is TRBV27 and J is TRBJ1-6, with a tentative D call TRBD1 (6 bases). The CDR3 contains 15 residues. Germline CDR1 and CDR2: MNHEY and SMNVEV (reference sequence). V was trimmed by 5 bases and J by 10 bases, leaving 18 bases between them. The CDR3 DNA is TGTGCCAGCAGTCCCGGGTGGCAGGGGAAGTCACCCCTCCACTTT. Amino acids: CASSPGWQGKSPLHF.

V is TRBV7-3 and J is TRBJ1-1; a weak D match, TRBD1 (5 bases). There are 14 residues in the CDR3. The germline gives CDR1 SGHTA, CDR2 FQGTGA. Trimming pared 4 bases from V and 5 bases from J, leaving 14 bases between. The CDR3 reads CASSSGLSGTEAFF. DNA for the CDR3: TGTGCCAGCAGCTCGGGACTTAGCGGGACTGAAGCTTTCTTT.

The genes are TRBV6-5 and TRBJ2-7, with TRBD1 as a possible D gene (6 bases). The germline V gene has CDR1 MNHEY and CDR2 SVGAGI. The CDR3 spans 13 residues. Trimming took off 6 bases at V and 5 bases at J, with 14 bases between the two ends. The CDR3 sequence: CASSPQQGHEQYF. The DNA for the CDR3 is TGTGCCAGCAGCCCCCAACAGGGCCACGAGCAGTACTTC.

The chain is built from TRBV6-5 and TRBJ2-1, with 9 nucleotides matching TRBD2. Trimming took 9 bases from V and 2 from J; bases not matched to a gene: 8. The germline gives CDR1 MNHEY, CDR2 SVGAGI. This CDR3 is built from 15 residues. The chain's CDR3 is CASNLRGGAYNEQFF. The DNA for the CDR3 is TGTGCCAGTAACCTCCGCGGGGGGGCCTACAATGAGCAGTTCTTC.

V usage is TRBV6-2 or TRBV6-3 and J usage is TRBJ2-5, with 10 bases fitting TRBD2. The CDR3 has 18 residues. Trimming took 5 bases from V and 1 from J; bases not matched to a gene: 13. The germline V gene encodes CDR1 MNHEY and CDR2 SVGEGT. CDR3 sequence: CASSTRLAGGPAQETQYF. The CDR3 coding sequence is TGTGCCAGCAGTACTCGGTTAGCGGGGGGACCTGCCCAAGAGACCCAGTACTTC.

The V and J genes are TRBV5-1 and TRBJ1-5; 7 bases line up with TRBD1. The ends lost 5 bases at V and 3 bases at J; junction bases unmatched: 2. This CDR3 contains 13 residues. Germline assignment: CDR1 SGHRS and CDR2 YFSETQ. In nucleotides, the CDR3 is TGCGCCAGCAGGACAGGGATCAATCAGCCCCAGCATTTT. Protein: CASRTGINQPQHF.

The rearrangement joins TRBV5-6 to TRBJ1-5; 9 nucleotides line up with TRBD1. Germline-derived CDR1 and CDR2 are SGHDT and YYEEEE. CDR3 size: 15 residues. V lost 4 bases to trimming and J lost 2 bases; unmatched junction nucleotides: 4. The CDR3 DNA sequence: TGTGCCAGCAGCCACCGGGACAGGGGCAATCAGCCCCAGCATTTT. Amino acid sequence: CASSHRDRGNQPQHF.

In this sample, this clone turned up a few times. The chain links TRBV7-3 to TRBJ1-5; D gene unclear. Germline values: CDR1 SGHTA, CDR2 FQGTGA. The CDR3 runs 13 residues. Trimming took 4 bases from V and 4 from J, leaving 8 bases between them. The CDR3 region is CASSSHQNQPQHF. The CDR3 region has the DNA TGTGCCAGCAGCTCACATCAAAATCAGCCCCAGCATTTT.

V is TRBV11-3 and J is TRBJ2-3, with D maybe TRBD2 (6 bases). Trimming shortened V by 4 bases and J by 6 bases, and 17 bases separated the two germline ends. The germline V gene has CDR1 SGHNT and CDR2 YENEEA. The CDR3 covers 15 residues. The CDR3 DNA reads TGTGCCAGCAGCTCTCGCGGGAACGGGATGGATACGCAGTATTTT. Translating gives CASSSRGNGMDTQYF.

J is TRBJ2-3 and V is TRBV7-2; possible D gene TRBD2, 6 bases. There are 14 residues in the CDR3. V was clipped by 5 bases and J by 5 bases, with 14 bases between them. Germline V gene lookup returns CDR1 SGHTA and CDR2 FQGNSA. CDR3 protein: CASSPRDFQDTQYF. The CDR3 DNA is TGTGCCAGCAGCCCCCGGGACTTCCAAGATACGCAGTATTTT.

This clone has a handful of counts. The chain uses TRBV27 and TRBJ1-2; 12 nucleotides line up with TRBD1. V shed 5 bases and J 7 bases; nucleotides not matched to a gene: 14. CDR3 size: 17 residues. CDR1 is MNHEY and CDR2 is SMNVEV in the germline V gene (reference sequence). The CDR3 sequence: CASSQQPRDRGLSGYTF. The CDR3 nucleotides read TGTGCCAGCAGTCAACAACCCCGGGACAGGGGGCTAAGTGGCTACACCTTC.

The chain is built from TRBV5-1 and TRBJ1-2, with TRBD1 matching 10 bases. This CDR3 comprises 15 residues. Trimming at V came to 4 bases and at J to 0 bases, leaving 3 bases not matched to a gene. Germline CDR1 SGHRS, CDR2 YFSETQ. The CDR3 DNA is TGCGCCAGCAGCCCGGGACAGGGGTCTAACTATGGCTACACCTTC. Encoded protein: CASSPGQGSNYGYTF.

The rearrangement links TRBV7-8 to TRBJ1-3; D uncertain. V shed 2 bases and J shed 4 bases, with 6 bases lying between them. The germline V gene has CDR1 SGHVS and CDR2 FQNEAQ. The CDR3 covers 13 residues. The CDR3: CASSLSGGNTIYF. DNA of the CDR3: TGTGCCAGCAGCTTAAGCGGCGGAAACACCATATATTTT.

This clone has a single count. The chain joins TRBV11-1 to TRBJ2-6; no clear D. Trimming took 7 bases from V and 1 from J, leaving 11 bases between them. CDR1 and CDR2 (germline): SGHAT, FQDESV (reference sequence). The CDR3 consists of 15 residues. The CDR3 DNA follows: TGTGCCAGCATCCCGACTCAATCTGGGGCCAACGTCCTGACTTTC. Encoded protein: CASIPTQSGANVLTF.

This sequence joins TRBV4-3 and TRBJ2-7, with D possibly matching TRBD1 (6 bases). The CDR3 runs to 18 residues. The V gene's germline CDR1 is LGHNA and CDR2 YSLEER. With 4 bases removed from V and 3 bases from J, the gap between germline ends came to 25 bases. CDR3 bases: TGCGCCAGCAGCCTCGGATATTCCGGGACAAGAGTCGGCTACGAGCAGTACTTC. This encodes CASSLGYSGTRVGYEQYF.

This rearrangement joins TRBV6-6 to TRBJ1-5, with a weak D call TRBD1 (5 bases). The CDR3 length is 16 residues. Germline V gene sequence: CDR1 MNHNY, CDR2 SVGAGI (reference sequence). Between the trimmed V and J ends, which lost 7 bases and 4 bases, there was a span of 20 bases. Here the CDR3 reads CASMTGGGPGNQPQHF. Here the CDR3 DNA reads TGTGCCAGCATGACCGGGGGAGGGCCTGGGAATCAGCCCCAGCATTTT.